These 22 T cell receptor beta chains came from one sample sequenced in a study of CD8 T cells in Susac syndrome. The RNA input was about 0.45 to 1 ug, and it was reverse transcribed with random hexamers. Each CDR3 protein gets one entry after TCRdb re-called the immunoSEQ multiplex PCR reads with MiXCR. The table has around 220,000 distinct CDR3 sequences, about 90% seen once. Material for sequencing was CD8+ T cells from PBMCs. The receptor source for this set is a human donor with multiple sclerosis.

The gene calls are TRBV6-1 and TRBJ2-6; 7 positions agree with TRBD1. Germline V gives CDR1 MNHNS, CDR2 SASEGT. This CDR3 spans 18 amino acids. The junction had 8 bases not matched to a gene; V was cut back by 2 bases and J by 1 base. The CDR3 sequence: CASSEWAGGTSGANVLTF. The CDR3 DNA reads as TGTGCCAGCAGTGAATGGGCAGGGGGAACATCTGGGGCCAACGTCCTGACTTTC.

The chain is built from TRBV9 and TRBJ1-1, with TRBD1 as a possible D gene (5 bases). CDR1 SGDLS and CDR2 YYNGEE come from the germline V gene. Trimming took off 2 bases at V and 6 bases at J, with 23 bases between the two ends. There are 17 residues in the CDR3. The CDR3 coding sequence is TGTGCCAGCAGCGTCCTTAAACCGGGACGGTGGGACGCTGAAGCTTTCTTT. It yields the protein CASSVLKPGRWDAEAFF. The variable domain in full, completed from reference TRBV9 and TRBJ1-1, reads DSGVTQTPKHLITATGQRVTLRCSPRSGDLSVYWYQQSLDQGLQFLIQYYNGEERAKGNILERFSAQQFPDLHSELNLSSLELGDSALYFCASSVLKPGRWDAEAFFGQGTRLTVV.

V gene TRBV6-5 combines with J gene TRBJ1-2; the D gene is possibly TRBD1 (5 bases). The V gene lost 0 bases and the J gene lost 4 bases, with 15 bases spanning the gap. Germline CDR1 MNHEY, CDR2 SVGAGI. CDR3 length: 16 residues. CDR3 amino acids: CASSYSAGELIYGYTF. CDR3 coding DNA: TGTGCCAGCAGTTACTCTGCGGGGGAGCTGATCTATGGCTACACCTTC.

The chain combines TRBV20-1 with TRBJ2-7; D uncertain. This CDR3 is 12 amino acids long. CDR1 DFQATT and CDR2 SNEGSKA come from the germline V gene (reference sequence). The V gene lost 1 base and the J gene lost 1 base, with 5 bases spanning the gap. The CDR3 sequence is CSARGGSYEQYF. The CDR3 bases are TGCAGTGCTAGAGGGGGATCCTACGAGCAGTACTTC.

The V gene is TRBV19, the J gene TRBJ2-5; TRBD2 matches at 9 bases. The germline gives CDR1 LNHDA, CDR2 SQIVND (reference sequence). This CDR3 has 14 residues. The ends lost 8 bases at V and 1 base at J; junction bases unmatched: 5. In nucleotides, the CDR3 is TGTGCCAGTCGGCGGGGGGGCCGCCAAGAGACCCAGTACTTC. Amino acid sequence: CASRRGGRQETQYF.

The chain joins TRBV27 to TRBJ2-5; D is uncertain. Germline values: CDR1 MNHEY, CDR2 SMNVEV (reference sequence). This CDR3 comprises 14 residues. Between the trimmed V and J ends, which lost 2 bases and 0 bases, there was a span of 7 bases. CDR3 DNA: TGTGCCAGCAGTTTAAACCTCTACCAAGAGACCCAGTACTTC. This encodes CASSLNLYQETQYF.

The chain joins TRBV20-1 to TRBJ2-7, with D possibly TRBD2 on 7 matching bases. The V gene lost 0 bases and the J gene lost 7 bases, with 16 bases spanning the gap. CDR3 size: 14 residues. CDR1 DFQATT and CDR2 SNEGSKA come from the germline V gene (reference sequence). CDR3 sequence (DNA): TGCAGTGCTAGAGATCCCCGGGGGGCGTGGGAGCAGTACTTC. It encodes CSARDPRGAWEQYF.

J is TRBJ1-2 and V is TRBV21-1; whether TRBD1, the table's D call, matches the DNA was not checked. TRBV21-1 is a documented pseudogene. The CDR3 has 14 residues. The CDR3 DNA is TGTGCCAGCAGCCCGGGGGGACAGTTCTATGGCTACACCTTC. As protein: CASSPGGQFYGYTF.

This rearrangement joins TRBV24-1 to TRBJ2-1; D remains ambiguous. The CDR3 runs to 12 residues. Trimming took off 5 bases at V and 6 bases at J, with 7 bases between the two ends. Germline CDR1 and CDR2: KGHDR and SFDVKD. CDR3 amino acids: CATSAGANEQFF. In DNA, the CDR3 is TGTGCCACCAGTGCAGGAGCCAATGAGCAGTTCTTC.

V and J are TRBV4-3 and TRBJ1-2; the match to TRBD1 covers 9 bases. Germline-derived CDR1 and CDR2 are LGHNA and YSLEER. The CDR3 runs to 19 residues. V trimming: 0 bases; J trimming: 0 bases; junction bases outside the gene matches: 11. DNA of the CDR3: TGCGCCAGCAGCCAAGAAAGAAACGGACAGGGGATTCCTAACTATGGCTACACCTTC. Its translation: CASSQERNGQGIPNYGYTF.

This clonotype was seen more than once but under ten times. The V gene is TRBV12-3 or TRBV12-4, the J gene TRBJ2-1; 8 bases match TRBD1. J gave up 4 bases and V 3 bases, and 5 bases lay outside the gene matches. The length of the CDR3 is 15 residues. The CDR3 loop reads CASSLGTGNYNEQFF. The CDR3 coding sequence is TGTGCCAGCAGTTTGGGGACAGGTAATTACAATGAGCAGTTCTTC.

The rearrangement joins TRBV3-1 to TRBJ1-5; TRBD1 might be the D (5 bases). This CDR3 has 18 residues. CDR1 is LGHDT and CDR2 is YNNKEL in the germline V gene (reference sequence). Trimming took off 0 bases at V and 0 bases at J, with 15 bases between the two ends. The CDR3 DNA reads TGTGCCAGCAGCCAAGATATGGGACGGAGCAATAGCAATCAGCCCCAGCATTTT. Translated: CASSQDMGRSNSNQPQHF. The full variable domain, completed using reference TRBV3-1 and TRBJ1-5, is DTAVSQTPKYLVTQMGNDKSIKCEQNLGHDTMYWYKQDSKKFLKIMFSYNNKELIINETVPNRFSPKSPDKAHLNLHINSLELGDSAVYFCASSQDMGRSNSNQPQHFGDGTRLSIL.

The chain is built from TRBV9 and TRBJ2-1, with 10 bases lining up with TRBD2. The CDR3 has 15 residues. V lost 4 bases and J lost 7; bases outside the gene matches: 8. CDR1 and CDR2 from the germline V gene are SGDLS and YYNGEE. In DNA form, the CDR3 reads TGTGCCAGCAGCCCGCTAGCGGGAGTTGCGAATGAGCAGTTCTTC. Its protein product is CASSPLAGVANEQFF.

The chain recombines TRBV10-3 with TRBJ2-3, with D unclear. The CDR3 runs to 12 residues. Germline V gene data show CDR1 as ENHRY and CDR2 as SYGVKD. Trimming pared 3 bases from V and 4 bases from J, leaving 5 bases between. DNA for the CDR3: TGTGCCATCAGTGACCCTCCAGATACGCAGTATTTT. It codes for CAISDPPDTQYF.

This chain connects TRBV5-1 to TRBJ2-1; no clear D. Trimming stripped 0 bases from V and 5 bases from J, with 9 bases between. The CDR3 has 14 amino acids. Germline V gives CDR1 SGHRS, CDR2 YFSETQ. CDR3 loop: CASSLGESHNEQFF. DNA of the CDR3: TGCGCCAGCAGCTTGGGGGAATCCCACAATGAGCAGTTCTTC.

V is TRBV12-3 or TRBV12-4 and J is TRBJ2-3; 16 bases agree with TRBD2. The CDR3 loop spans 18 amino acids. Trimming removed 5 bases from V and 3 bases from J; junction bases left unmatched: 8. The DNA of the CDR3 is TGTGCCAGCAGTCCCGGGACTAGCGGGAGGGGGAGGACAGATACGCAGTATTTT. Its protein is CASSPGTSGRGRTDTQYF.

V gene TRBV5-6 combines with J gene TRBJ1-5; TRBD1 might be the D (6 bases). Germline V CDR1 and CDR2: SGHDT, YYEEEE. Trimming took 1 base from V and 11 from J, leaving 13 bases between them. The CDR3 has 13 residues. CDR3 residues: CASSLYPRGAQHF. In DNA, the CDR3 is TGTGCCAGCAGCTTGTACCCCAGGGGTGCCCAGCATTTT.

The chain uses TRBV6-5 and TRBJ2-7; 12 positions match TRBD2. The germline V gene encodes CDR1 MNHEY and CDR2 SVGAGI. V dropped 2 bases and J dropped 6; count of bases not matched to a gene: 5. This CDR3 region has 15 residues. CDR3 bases: TGTGCCAGCAGTTACGCGACTAGCGGGAGAGTCGAGCAGTACTTC. It yields the protein CASSYATSGRVEQYF.

This clonotype was observed a single time. The J gene is TRBJ1-1, the V gene TRBV7-9; the D is unclear. Trimming removed 7 bases from V and 0 bases from J, with 15 bases in between. The CDR3 contains 15 residues. Germline CDR1 SEHNR, CDR2 FQNEAQ (reference sequence). The CDR3 DNA sequence: TGTGCCAGCACCAAGATGGGAGGCGTGAACACTGAAGCTTTCTTT. Translation: CASTKMGGVNTEAFF.

This rearrangement joins TRBV5-6 to TRBJ2-7; TRBD2 matches 11 bases. After removal of 1 base from V and 3 bases from J, the junction contained 3 bases not matched to a gene. The CDR3 has 15 amino acids. Per the germline V gene, CDR1 is SGHDT and CDR2 is YYEEEE. The CDR3 nucleotides read TGTGCCAGCAGCTTGTCAACTAGCGGGGGCTACGAGCAGTACTTC. Translated, it gives CASSLSTSGGYEQYF.

This clonotype was counted once. The chain employs TRBV3-1 and TRBJ2-5; D unclear. Trimming took 1 base from V and 2 from J, leaving 8 bases between them. The CDR3 consists of 14 residues. The V gene's germline CDR1 is LGHDT and CDR2 YNNKEL (reference sequence). The CDR3 spells CASSQAGGQETQYF. DNA for the CDR3: TGTGCCAGCAGCCAAGCGGGCGGTCAAGAGACCCAGTACTTC.

The CDR3 coding sequence is TGTGCCACCGGGACAGGCGACTCCTACAATGAGCAGTTCTTC. Translating it yields CATGTGDSYNEQFF. The rearrangement joins TRBV10-3 to TRBJ2-1; 8 bases align to TRBD1. Germline CDR1 and CDR2: ENHRY and SYGVKD. The CDR3 runs 14 residues. Trimming at V came to 10 bases and at J to 0 bases, leaving 5 bases not matched to a gene.